This T cell receptor beta chain was captured by sequencing in a study of T cell repertoires in aging, cancer and after chemotherapy (dated by TCRdb to about 2019). A note on the overall study: Six donor age groups were covered, ranging from 30 or younger up to 70 or older, and each group contained at least three individuals. Healthy donor control TCR repertoires were recorded over several months to years and showed clear clonal overlap across re-sampling. The cohort comprised 200 to 250 cancer patients, approximately 90 with hematological and 124 with solid cancers, plus 95 healthy donors as a reference group. Millions of TCR reads were contained in the full dataset. To examine immunoaging and T cell reconstitution after chemotherapy, the study profiled TCR beta repertoires in peripheral blood from healthy donors and cancer patients. Summary of the overall study and its limitations: Significantly lower blood TCR diversity and higher clonality were observed in untreated patients with hematological or solid cancers than in age-matched healthy donors. Median generation probability increased over the chemotherapy interval in both cancer cohorts, suggesting repertoire reconstitution through rebound thymic output. It was noted by the authors that conclusions about immunological memory after chemotherapy cannot be drawn from the repertoire data. In healthy donors, the decline in TCR diversity with age was mainly due to loss of richness, whereas in cancer patients loss of evenness also played a role.

TCR beta rearrangements were amplified from genomic DNA extracted from peripheral blood rather than from sorted cells or RNA. This clonotype qualifies as medium-sized (0.01 to 0.1%). The antigen it binds to is not known. No quality values exist for individual bases; no much larger clone is one base distant. CDR1 LNHDA and CDR2 SQIVND were looked up in the germline V gene (reference sequence). Counted from cysteine to phenylalanine, this CDR3 has 13 amino acids. Left in the record is the CDR3 DNA by itself, 39 bases read in frame from the first base. V gives up 7 bases and J gives up 1 base, and the segment between their germline ends measures 10 bases. Using a mixed TRB-A/B primer pool, multiplex touch-down PCR amplified rearranged TRB sequences covering the V, D and J segments. Illumina adapters and sample indices were attached to the amplicons through two consecutive PCR reactions run with Phusion HS II polymerase. Amplicons were gel-purified with the NucleoSpin Gel and PCR Clean-up kit, then checked with Qubit and an Agilent 2100 Bioanalyzer. Sequencing of libraries was carried out on an Illumina MiSeq in 600-cycle, single-indexed, paired-end runs. In the authors' own workflow: Processing of the TRB sequences was carried out with MiXCR versions 2.12 and 3.0.5. Each unique CDR3 nucleotide sequence was counted as one clone, and only productive sequences with at least two reads were retained. The repertoire metrics were Shannon diversity, evenness, clonality (calculated as one minus evenness), and diversity profiles parameterized by alpha from 0 to 5. The IGoR algorithm was used to calculate generation probabilities of clones in the paired pre- and post-chemotherapy samples. Through fastp at Q25 and MiXCR, TCRdb rebuilt clones from the public reads, retaining in-frame beta chains. Every distinct CDR3 protein forms one entry, paired with its most common genes and DNA. The V and J calls and clone size come from TCRdb's table, not from the authors' own analysis. The sample contains approximately 5,000 distinct CDR3 sequences, roughly 27% of them found a single time. The top ten clonotypes cover around 7.2% of the sample.

Sequenced sample: blood. The sequence links TRBV19 to TRBJ1-1, with the D gene uncertain. This clonotype was sampled from a human donor in good health. The DNA sequence is TGTGCCAGTAATTGGGGTAGGAACACTGAAGCTTTCTTT. Translated, this is CASNWGRNTEAFF.